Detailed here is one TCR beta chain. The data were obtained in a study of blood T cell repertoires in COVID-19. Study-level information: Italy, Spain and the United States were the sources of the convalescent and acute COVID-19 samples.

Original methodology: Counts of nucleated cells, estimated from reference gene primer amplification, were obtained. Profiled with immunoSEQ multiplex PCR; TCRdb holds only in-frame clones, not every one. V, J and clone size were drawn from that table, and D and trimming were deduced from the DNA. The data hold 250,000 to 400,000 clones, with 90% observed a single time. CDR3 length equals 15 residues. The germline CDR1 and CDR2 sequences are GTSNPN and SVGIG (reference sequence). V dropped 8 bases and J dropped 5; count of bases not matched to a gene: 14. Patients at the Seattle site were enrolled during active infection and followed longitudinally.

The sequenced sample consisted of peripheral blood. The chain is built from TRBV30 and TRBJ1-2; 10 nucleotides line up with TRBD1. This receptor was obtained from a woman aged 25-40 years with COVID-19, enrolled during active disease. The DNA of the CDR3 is TGTGCCAGTCCGGGACAGGGGCCCCGCGGTTATGGCTACACCTTC. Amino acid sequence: CASPGQGPRGYGYTF.